Shown below are 22 T cell receptor beta chains from a single sample sequenced in a study of blood T cell repertoires in COVID-19. The table came from immunoSEQ multiplex PCR; TCRdb's copy has only in-frame clones and leaves some out. The sample holds 150,000 to 200,000 clones, 87% seen once. Sequencing was performed on peripheral blood. The receptor source for this set is an older woman who had recovered from COVID-19.

This clone was observed a single time. The V gene is TRBV2, the J gene TRBJ1-6, with D perhaps matching TRBD1 (6 bases). The V and J ends lost 3 bases and 9 bases respectively, with 12 bases between them. The CDR3 runs 14 residues. The germline V gene has CDR1 SNHLY and CDR2 FYNNEI. CDR3 nucleotides: TGTGCCAGCAGTGATGAGGGGGTTACTTCACCCCTCCACTTT. The encoded protein is CASSDEGVTSPLHF. The variable domain in full, completed from reference TRBV2 and TRBJ1-6, reads EPEVTQTPSHQVTQMGQEVILRCVPISNHLYFYWYRQILGQKVEFLVSFYNNEISEKSEIFDDQFSVERPDGSNFTLKIRSTKLEDSAMYFCASSDEGVTSPLHFGNGTRLTVT.

The rearrangement uses TRBV7-3 and TRBJ2-1, with 7 bases aligning to TRBD2. Trimming took 4 bases from V and 0 from J; bases not matched to a gene: 6. Germline V CDR1 and CDR2: SGHTA, FQGTGA. The CDR3 extends over 16 amino acids. CDR3 DNA sequence: TGTGCCAGCAGCTCGACTAGCCCCATCTCCTACAATGAGCAGTTCTTC. Its translation: CASSSTSPISYNEQFF.

The gene calls are TRBV10-3 and TRBJ2-2; TRBD2 matches at 11 bases. This CDR3 is built from 16 residues. Germline V gives CDR1 ENHRY, CDR2 SYGVKD. Trimming at V came to 7 bases and at J to 6 bases, leaving 10 bases not matched to a gene. The CDR3: CAITGLAGDVAGELFF. Written as DNA, the CDR3 is TGTGCCATCACCGGACTAGCGGGCGACGTCGCCGGGGAGCTGTTTTTT.

The chain combines TRBV10-3 with TRBJ1-2, with D unclear. CDR3 length equals 14 residues. The germline V gene has CDR1 ENHRY and CDR2 SYGVKD. Trimming stripped 0 bases from V and 4 bases from J, with 9 bases between. CDR3 in amino acids: CAISESTVLYGYTF. The CDR3 DNA sequence: TGTGCCATCAGTGAGTCAACGGTCCTCTATGGCTACACCTTC.

The CDR3 is CASSLAGYSTDTQYF. CDR3 sequence (DNA): TGTGCCAGCAGCTTAGCGGGCTACAGCACAGATACGCAGTATTTT. V is TRBV11-1 and J is TRBJ2-3, with unresolved D. The CDR3 runs to 15 residues. Deletions cut 0 bases from V and 0 bases from J, with 7 bases between. CDR1 and CDR2 from the germline V gene are SGHAT and FQDESV (reference sequence).

The chain joins TRBV19 to TRBJ2-5; 9 nucleotides match TRBD1. This CDR3 contains 16 residues. V shed 4 bases, J shed 2 bases, and the junction held 8 bases outside the gene matches. Germline CDR1 is LNHDA and CDR2 is SQIVND (reference sequence). The CDR3 is CASSSPGTGLQETQYF. The CDR3, as DNA: TGTGCCAGTAGTAGCCCCGGGACAGGGTTGCAAGAGACCCAGTACTTC. Full variable domain (outside the CDR3, taken from reference TRBV19 and TRBJ2-5): DGGITQSPKYLFRKEGQNVTLSCEQNLNHDAMYWYRQDPGQGLRLIYYSQIVNDFQKGDIAEGYSVSREKKESFPLTVTSAQKNPTAFYLCASSSPGTGLQETQYFGPGTRLLVL.

The CDR3 sequence is CASTIGQGVTTFF. CDR3 coding DNA: TGTGCCAGCACCATTGGACAGGGGGTTACAACTTTCTTT. V usage is TRBV12-3 or TRBV12-4 and J usage is TRBJ1-1; 10 bases map to TRBD1. V trimming: 7 bases; J trimming: 12 bases; junction bases outside the gene matches: 11. The CDR3 is 13 amino acids.

This chain links TRBV3-1 (or the pseudogene TRBV3-2) with TRBJ1-1, with D possibly being TRBD1 (6 bases). The CDR3 length is 14 residues. V lost 2 bases and J 5 bases, leaving 12 bases between the germline ends. Germline V lookup: CDR1 LGHDT, CDR2 YNNKEL (reference sequence). The CDR3 coding sequence is TGTGCCAGCAGCCAATTCAGGGGTGGGACTGAAGCTTTCTTT. Translating gives CASSQFRGGTEAFF.

The CDR3 coding sequence is TGTGCCAGCTCCGGGGGAGCTGGACTCATGCTGGAGACCCAGTACTTC. It codes for CASSGGAGLMLETQYF. This chain connects TRBV5-8 to TRBJ2-5; tentative D call: TRBD2 (6 bases). V shed 7 bases and J shed 5 bases, with 24 bases lying between them. CDR3 length equals 16 residues. The germline V gene has CDR1 SGHTS and CDR2 YDEGEE.

The chain has TRBV7-8 and TRBJ1-2; 9 nucleotides line up with TRBD1. Germline CDR1 SGHVS, CDR2 FQNEAQ. The junction had 5 bases not matched to a gene; V was cut back by 5 bases and J by 4 bases. The CDR3 has 14 amino acids. CDR3 DNA sequence: TGTGCCAGCAGCCCGCGGACAGGGGCCTATGGCTACACCTTC. Its protein product is CASSPRTGAYGYTF.

The rearrangement links TRBV28 to TRBJ1-2; 7 bases fit TRBD1. Trimming removed 6 bases from V and 0 bases from J; junction bases left unmatched: 7. This CDR3 has 15 amino acids. Germline lookup yields CDR1 MDHEN and CDR2 SYDVKM. CDR3 residues: CASSPGQAPNYGYTF. CDR3 coding DNA: TGTGCCAGCAGCCCCGGACAGGCCCCTAACTATGGCTACACCTTC.

This rearrangement joins TRBV6-4 to TRBJ1-4; 7 bases agree with TRBD1. With 8 bases clipped from V and 7 bases from J, the junction kept 7 bases outside the gene matches. The germline V gene encodes CDR1 MRHNA and CDR2 SNTAGT. The CDR3 is 13 residues long. CDR3 region: CASVGQNLEKLFF. CDR3 in DNA: TGTGCCAGCGTGGGACAGAACCTTGAAAAACTGTTTTTT.

The chain has TRBV7-8 and TRBJ1-4; TRBD1 might be the D (5 bases). The V end was cut by 5 bases, the J end by 2 bases, with 18 bases between. This CDR3 comprises 17 residues. Germline V gene sequence: CDR1 SGHVS, CDR2 FQNEAQ. The CDR3 DNA sequence: TGTGCCAGCAGCCCGGCGGGGGGGAGTGGGACTAATGAAAAACTGTTTTTT. This sequence encodes CASSPAGGSGTNEKLFF.

J is TRBJ1-6 and V is TRBV19, with D possibly matching TRBD1 (5 bases). The germline V gene has CDR1 LNHDA and CDR2 SQIVND (reference sequence). The CDR3 is 15 residues long. The V and J ends lost 7 bases and 10 bases respectively, with 20 bases between them. The CDR3 spells CASTPAGGRASPLHF. The CDR3 DNA is TGTGCCAGTACCCCAGCGGGGGGTCGGGCCTCACCCCTCCACTTT.

V gene TRBV12-5 combines with J gene TRBJ2-2, with a possible D match to TRBD2 (6 bases). The CDR3 has 17 residues. Trimming left V 3 bases short and J 2 bases short, with 16 bases between. Germline CDR1 and CDR2: LGHNT and FRNRAP. The CDR3, as DNA: TGTGCTAGTGGTTTTAATTTCCGGGAGATAAACACCGGGGAGCTGTTTTTT. Translating gives CASGFNFREINTGELFF.

The chain joins TRBV6-6 to TRBJ1-2; possibly TRBD1 for D (5 bases). The germline V gene encodes CDR1 MNHNY and CDR2 SVGAGI (reference sequence). Trimming pared 7 bases from V and 1 base from J, leaving 16 bases between. The CDR3 loop spans 15 amino acids. CDR3 region: CASTLGRVYNYGYTF. In nucleotides, the CDR3 is TGTGCCAGCACCCTGGGCAGGGTGTATAACTATGGCTACACCTTC.

The rearrangement joins TRBV28 to TRBJ2-5, with D unclear. The CDR3 length is 12 residues. V was shortened by 3 bases and J by 8 bases, with 10 bases between the two germline ends. In germline, CDR1 is MDHEN, CDR2 SYDVKM. The CDR3 nucleotides are TGTGCCAGCAGTTTTAACGGTGGTACCCAGTACTTC. Amino acid sequence: CASSFNGGTQYF. Full variable domain (remainder filled in from reference TRBV28 and TRBJ2-5): DVKVTQSSRYLVKRTGEKVFLECVQDMDHENMFWYRQDPGLGLRLIYFSYDVKMKEKGDIPEGYSVSREKKERFSLILESASTNQTSMYLCASSFNGGTQYFGPGTRLLVL.

The chain recombines TRBV9 with TRBJ2-5; D perhaps matches TRBD2 (6 bases). CDR1 is SGDLS, CDR2 YYNGEE, per germline. CDR3 size: 13 residues. V was pared by 6 bases and J by 5 bases, with 14 bases between. The CDR3 bases are TGTGCCAGCAACAGACTGGGGGGTGAGACCCAGTACTTC. This gives the protein CASNRLGGETQYF.

J is TRBJ1-3 and V is TRBV7-3; 7 positions match TRBD1. This CDR3 contains 15 residues. Germline lookup yields CDR1 SGHTA and CDR2 FQGTGA. Losses at the gene ends were 5 bases for V and 0 bases for J; bases not matched to a gene: 4. CDR3 residues: CASSPQGSSGNTIYF. DNA of the CDR3: TGTGCCAGCAGCCCACAGGGGAGCTCTGGAAACACCATATATTTT.

This rearrangement joins TRBV5-1 to TRBJ1-6; D gene unclear. Germline V CDR1 and CDR2: SGHRS, YFSETQ. V was clipped by 7 bases and J by 0 bases, with 11 bases between them. This CDR3 is built from 15 residues. As DNA, the CDR3 is TGCGCCAGCCAAGGAGATAGCTCCTATAATTCACCCCTCCACTTT. It translates to CASQGDSSYNSPLHF.

The chain is built from TRBV19 and TRBJ1-1; D gene unclear. The CDR3 extends over 16 amino acids. Deletions cut 5 bases from V and 4 bases from J, with 20 bases between. The germline V gene has CDR1 LNHDA and CDR2 SQIVND (reference sequence). The CDR3 DNA follows: TGTGCCAGTAGTCGCATCCGCGATCGGGTTGGCACTGAAGCTTTCTTT. It specifies CASSRIRDRVGTEAFF.

The chain has TRBV7-2 and TRBJ2-5; D remains unclear. Per the germline V gene, CDR1 is SGHTA and CDR2 is FQGNSA. V was pared by 5 bases and J by 5 bases, with 15 bases between. The CDR3 is 14 residues long. CDR3 bases: TGTGCCAGCAGCCCTTTCCGTAGTGTGGAGACCCAGTACTTC. Translated, it gives CASSPFRSVETQYF. Supplemented by reference TRBV7-2 and TRBJ2-5, the full variable domain reads GAGVSQSPSNKVTEKGKDVELRCDPISGHTALYWYRQSLGQGLEFLIYFQGNSAPDKSGLPSDRFSAERTGGSVSTLTIQRTQQEDSAVYLCASSPFRSVETQYFGPGTRLLVL.